This T cell receptor (beta chain) is drawn from a study of monozygotic twins with inflammatory bowel disease. The CDR3 is 14 amino acids. Looked up from germline, CDR1 is SGHVS and CDR2 is FQNEAQ. TCRdb processed the 5' RACE reads again and assigns one entry to each CDR3 protein, with no DNA. This listing includes over 120,000 distinct CDR3 sequences. The receptor was isolated from a human donor with ulcerative colitis or Crohn's disease, or a healthy co-twin of an affected twin (not recorded which). The chain carries TRBV7-8 and TRBJ2-7; as DNA is missing, the TRBD1 call by TCRdb cannot be tested. The material sequenced was blood. The CDR3 region is CASATGWWAYEQYF. Full variable domain (outside the CDR3, taken from reference TRBV7-8 and TRBJ2-7): GAGVSQSPRYKVAKRGQDVALRCDPISGHVSLFWYQQALGQGPEFLTYFQNEAQLDKSGLPSDRFFAERPEGSVSTLKIQRTQQEDSAVYLCASATGWWAYEQYFGPGTRLTVT.